These 30 T cell receptor beta chains originate from one sample sequenced in a study of blood T cell repertoires in COVID-19. The protocol was immunoSEQ multiplex PCR, while the TCRdb copy is restricted to in-frame clones and leaves out a portion. The table has roughly 150,000 clones, roughly 90% seen once. Specimen: peripheral blood. Receptor source: a man in his fifties or sixties with acute or convalescent COVID-19.

This clone was detected once. J is TRBJ2-7 and V is TRBV30; a weak D match, TRBD1 (6 bases). V lost 1 base, J lost 3 bases, and 16 bases lay in between. The CDR3 runs 15 residues. Germline CDR1 GTSNPN, CDR2 SVGIG (reference sequence). The CDR3 bases are TGTGCCTGGAGTGGGGCCAGGGGTAAGGGCTACGAGCAGTACTTC. This codes for CAWSGARGKGYEQYF.

This chain connects TRBV10-3 to TRBJ2-3, with 8 bases lining up with TRBD1. Trimming cost V 0 bases and J 4 bases; bases outside gene matches: 9. This CDR3 comprises 17 residues. Germline V lookup: CDR1 ENHRY, CDR2 SYGVKD. As DNA, the CDR3 is TGTGCCATCAGTGAGTCGAGGAGGCAGGGGGCGGCAGATACGCAGTATTTT. It yields the protein CAISESRRQGAADTQYF.

The chain combines TRBV5-5 with TRBJ1-1; D might be TRBD1 (5 bases). The V end lost 1 base, the J end lost 6 bases, and 13 bases lay between the germline ends. CDR1 is SGHKS, CDR2 YYEKEE, per germline (reference sequence). There are 14 residues in the CDR3. The CDR3, as DNA: TGTGCCAGCAGCTTGAATCCAGGGAAGGCTGAAGCTTTCTTT. As protein: CASSLNPGKAEAFF. Combining the CDR3 with reference TRBV5-5 and TRBJ1-1 gives the whole variable domain DAGVTQSPTHLIKTRGQQVTLRCSPISGHKSVSWYQQVLGQGPQFIFQYYEKEERGRGNFPDRFSARQFPNYSSELNVNALLLGDSALYLCASSLNPGKAEAFFGQGTRLTVV.

The CDR3 here is CASSLGGSYNSPLHF. DNA of the CDR3: TGTGCCAGCAGCCTCGGAGGCTCCTATAATTCACCCCTCCACTTT. The chain is built from TRBV7-9 and TRBJ1-6; unclear D gene. The CDR3 runs 15 residues. Per germline, CDR1 SEHNR and CDR2 FQNEAQ (reference sequence). Trimming cost V 5 bases and J 0 bases, with 8 bases left between them.

The gene calls are TRBV7-2 and TRBJ1-3, with D uncertain. CDR1 is SGHTA, CDR2 FQGNSA, per germline. V was trimmed by 4 bases and J by 2 bases, leaving 12 bases between them. The CDR3 has 15 residues. CDR3 amino acids: CASSSSWAPGNTIYF. The DNA of the CDR3 is TGTGCCAGCAGCTCCTCGTGGGCGCCTGGAAACACCATATATTTT.

The chain employs TRBV3-1 (or the pseudogene TRBV3-2) and TRBJ1-6, with D tentatively TRBD1 (5 bases). The CDR3 length is 15 residues. Germline-derived CDR1 and CDR2 are LGHDT and YNNKEL (reference sequence). V dropped 3 bases and J dropped 6 bases, with 12 bases sitting between them. The CDR3 nucleotides are TGTGCCAGCAGCCAGTGGGACTCCCCTAATTCACCCCTCCACTTT. Amino acid sequence: CASSQWDSPNSPLHF.

J is TRBJ2-3 and V is TRBV3-1 (or the pseudogene TRBV3-2); 9 nucleotides align to TRBD1. CDR3 length: 15 residues. J was trimmed by 1 base and V by 4 bases; bases with no gene match: 3. From germline, CDR1 is LGHDT and CDR2 YNNKEL (reference sequence). For the CDR3, the DNA is TGTGCCAGCAGCCCGGGACAGGGTGGCACAGATACGCAGTATTTT. Translated: CASSPGQGGTDTQYF.

This clone was detected ten times or more. This chain joins TRBV4-1 and TRBJ2-7; 7 bases fit TRBD1. This CDR3 has 11 amino acids. V was clipped by 3 bases and J by 7 bases; unmatched bases: 0. Germline V gives CDR1 MGHRA, CDR2 YSYEKL. CDR3 protein: CASSHRGEQYF. DNA for the CDR3: TGCGCCAGCAGCCACAGGGGGGAGCAGTACTTC.

This clone is judged medium-sized. This chain joins TRBV7-9 and TRBJ1-1; D is unclear. Germline V gene data show CDR1 as SEHNR and CDR2 as FQNEAQ (reference sequence). This CDR3 contains 15 residues. V lost 0 bases and J lost 1, with 9 bases in between. CDR3 amino acids: CASSLASVANTEAFF. The CDR3 DNA sequence: TGTGCCAGCAGCTTAGCAAGTGTAGCGAACACTGAAGCTTTCTTT. Using reference TRBV7-9 and TRBJ1-1 for the parts outside the CDR3, the full variable domain is DTGVSQNPRHKITKRGQNVTFRCDPISEHNRLYWYRQTLGQGPEFLTYFQNEAQLEKSRLLSDRFSAERPKGSFSTLEIQRTEQGDSAMYLCASSLASVANTEAFFGQGTRLTVV.

This rearrangement joins TRBV13 to TRBJ1-6; D is unresolved. CDR1 and CDR2 (germline): PRHDT, FYEKMQ (reference sequence). Trimming took 2 bases from V and 5 from J, leaving 7 bases between them. This CDR3 has 14 residues. The CDR3 sequence is CASSLWRDNSPLHF. CDR3 in DNA: TGTGCCAGCAGCTTATGGAGGGATAATTCACCCCTCCACTTT.

The chain recombines TRBV3-1 (or the pseudogene TRBV3-2) with TRBJ1-1, with D perhaps matching TRBD1 (6 bases). Germline V gene sequence: CDR1 LGHDT, CDR2 YNNKEL (reference sequence). The length of the CDR3 is 14 residues. Trimming shortened V by 1 base and J by 7 bases, and 13 bases separated the two germline ends. The CDR3 sequence is CASSQVAGGFEAFF. CDR3 bases: TGTGCCAGCAGCCAAGTCGCGGGGGGCTTTGAAGCTTTCTTT.

This chain joins TRBV11-2 and TRBJ2-3; 10 positions agree with TRBD2. The CDR3 is 15 amino acids. V dropped 4 bases and J dropped 1; count of bases not matched to a gene: 2. Per the germline V gene, CDR1 is SGHAT and CDR2 is FQNNGV. The CDR3 sequence is CASSSGTSGTDTQYF. CDR3 in DNA: TGTGCCAGCAGCTCCGGGACTAGCGGCACAGATACGCAGTATTTT.

This clone was recorded once. This sequence joins TRBV4-2 and TRBJ2-7; 7 bases are a match to TRBD1. The ends lost 4 bases at V and 0 bases at J; junction bases unmatched: 15. Germline loops: CDR1 LGHNA, CDR2 YNFKEQ. The CDR3 totals 18 residues. CDR3 protein: CASSLGHRGGDSSYEQYF. As DNA, the CDR3 is TGTGCCAGCAGCCTAGGGCACCGGGGTGGGGACAGCTCCTACGAGCAGTACTTC.

The chain recombines TRBV6-5 with TRBJ2-2; 9 positions agree with TRBD1. Germline assignment: CDR1 MNHEY and CDR2 SVGAGI. The CDR3 is 15 residues long. J lost 7 bases, V lost 6 bases, and 9 bases had no gene match. CDR3 region: CASRIGTGRDGELFF. In DNA form, the CDR3 reads TGTGCCAGCAGGATTGGGACAGGGCGAGACGGGGAGCTGTTTTTT.

The gene calls are TRBV5-4 and TRBJ2-3, with 16 bases that match TRBD2. V lost 4 bases and J lost 2; bases outside the gene matches: 4. The germline gives CDR1 SGHNT, CDR2 YYREEE (reference sequence). This CDR3 region has 17 residues. CDR3 residues: CASSTGTSGGVTDTQYF. CDR3 DNA: TGTGCCAGCAGCACCGGGACTAGCGGGGGGGTCACAGATACGCAGTATTTT. The full variable domain, with the rest looked up from reference TRBV5-4 and TRBJ2-3, is ETGVTQSPTHLIKTRGQQVTLRCSSQSGHNTVSWYQQALGQGPQFIFQYYREEENGRGNFPPRFSGLQFPNYSSELNVNALELDDSALYLCASSTGTSGGVTDTQYFGPGTRLTVL.

The chain joins TRBV3-1 (or the pseudogene TRBV3-2) to TRBJ1-2; D uncertain. CDR3 length: 13 residues. Germline V gene lookup returns CDR1 LGHDT and CDR2 YNNKEL (reference sequence). The germline V and J ends were trimmed by 0 bases and 2 bases, with 4 bases remaining between them. The CDR3 region has the DNA TGTGCCAGCAGCCAAGATCAGAACTATGGCTACACCTTC. Its translation is CASSQDQNYGYTF.

This chain links TRBV10-1 with TRBJ1-6; D is uncertain. Germline-derived CDR1 and CDR2 are WNHNN and SYGVQD (reference sequence). The CDR3 covers 13 residues. The V and J ends lost 8 bases and 2 bases respectively, with 7 bases between them. The CDR3 is CASLVTYNSPLHF. CDR3 nucleotides: TGCGCCAGCCTAGTGACCTATAATTCACCCCTCCACTTT.

This rearrangement joins TRBV24-1 to TRBJ2-7, with D unresolved. This CDR3 has 13 amino acids. Germline CDR1 and CDR2: KGHDR and SFDVKD. The V gene lost 7 bases and the J gene lost 3 bases, with 12 bases spanning the gap. The CDR3 spells CATSQPGFYEQYF. For the CDR3, the DNA is TGTGCCACCAGCCAACCCGGGTTCTACGAGCAGTACTTC.

The chain carries TRBV4-1 and TRBJ1-3; tentatively, D is TRBD1 (5 bases). Trimming stripped 5 bases from V and 1 base from J, with 15 bases between. Germline V gives CDR1 MGHRA, CDR2 YSYEKL. This CDR3 is built from 16 residues. CDR3 DNA sequence: TGCGCCAGCAGCTATTCGGGGGTTGGGTCTGGAAACACCATATATTTT. It yields the protein CASSYSGVGSGNTIYF.

The chain couples TRBV27 to TRBJ1-4; weak D call: TRBD1 (5 bases). Germline V gene data show CDR1 as MNHEY and CDR2 as SMNVEV (reference sequence). There are 15 residues in the CDR3. V was shortened by 5 bases and J by 8 bases, with 18 bases between the two germline ends. The CDR3 bases are TGTGCCAGCAGTCCGCTACAGGCTAGAGACGAAAAACTGTTTTTT. Translated: CASSPLQARDEKLFF.

The rearrangement uses TRBV5-1 and TRBJ1-6, with a tentative D call TRBD1 (6 bases). The CDR3 extends over 15 amino acids. Germline assignment: CDR1 SGHRS and CDR2 YFSETQ. V was clipped by 0 bases and J by 8 bases, with 12 bases between them. The CDR3 DNA follows: TGCGCCAGCAGCTTGGCCACAGGGTGGGATTCACCCCTCCACTTT. This translates into CASSLATGWDSPLHF.

The CDR3 reads CAWGKDRNTEAFF. In DNA form, the CDR3 reads TGTGCCTGGGGGAAGGACAGGAACACTGAAGCTTTCTTT. The chain joins TRBV30 to TRBJ1-1; perhaps TRBD1 as D (6 bases). Trimming removed 5 bases at V and 1 base at J, with 11 bases between. The germline V gene has CDR1 GTSNPN and CDR2 SVGIG (reference sequence). The CDR3 runs to 13 residues.

CDR3 DNA sequence: TGTGCCAGCAGTTTAAGCCACAATCAGCCCCAGCATTTT. Its protein product is CASSLSHNQPQHF. The chain recombines TRBV12-3 or TRBV12-4 with TRBJ1-5, with D uncertain. Trimming cost V 2 bases and J 3 bases, with 5 bases left between them. This CDR3 contains 13 residues.

The gene calls are TRBV3-1 (or the pseudogene TRBV3-2) and TRBJ2-3, with D maybe TRBD1 (5 bases). CDR1 and CDR2 from the germline V gene are LGHDT and YNNKEL (reference sequence). CDR3 length: 13 residues. Trimming cost V 4 bases and J 4 bases, with 9 bases left between them. As DNA, the CDR3 is TGTGCCAGCAGCCCCCAGGGTGCAGATACGCAGTATTTT. Translated: CASSPQGADTQYF.

The rearrangement uses TRBV4-3 and TRBJ1-6, with 7 bases aligning to TRBD1. J lost 6 bases, V lost 2 bases, and 4 bases had no gene match. This CDR3 has 15 residues. Germline V gene lookup returns CDR1 LGHNA and CDR2 YSLEER. The chain's CDR3 is CASSQITGVNSPLHF. Written as DNA, the CDR3 is TGCGCCAGCAGCCAAATAACAGGGGTTAATTCACCCCTCCACTTT.

The table lists this clone with a count of one. V usage is TRBV12-5 and J usage is TRBJ1-6; 9 bases line up with TRBD1. The CDR3 runs 15 residues. Germline lookup yields CDR1 LGHNT and CDR2 FRNRAP. The V gene end was trimmed by 6 bases and the J gene end by 5 bases; junction bases not matched to a gene: 5. CDR3 sequence: CASGLGQGNNSPLHF. The CDR3 coding sequence is TGTGCTAGTGGCCTAGGACAGGGGAATAATTCACCCCTCCACTTT. The variable domain in full, with the rest retrieved from reference TRBV12-5 and TRBJ1-6, is DARVTQTPRHKVTEMGQEVTMRCQPILGHNTVFWYRQTMMQGLELLAYFRNRAPLDDSGMPKDRFSAEMPDATLATLKIQPSEPRDSAVYFCASGLGQGNNSPLHFGNGTRLTVT.

This chain links TRBV12-3 or TRBV12-4 with TRBJ1-5; perhaps TRBD1 as D (6 bases). V gave up 8 bases and J gave up 0 bases, with 8 bases separating them. This CDR3 is built from 13 residues. The CDR3 region is CASGQNSNQPQHF. Written as DNA, the CDR3 is TGTGCCAGCGGACAGAATAGCAATCAGCCCCAGCATTTT.

The V and J genes are TRBV5-1 and TRBJ1-1; D unclear. V lost 1 base, J lost 4 bases, and 11 bases lay in between. The CDR3 spans 14 residues. Germline-derived CDR1 and CDR2 are SGHRS and YFSETQ. The CDR3 loop is CASSLSDTSTEAFF. DNA of the CDR3: TGCGCCAGCAGCTTGTCAGATACGTCCACTGAAGCTTTCTTT.

This clone was seen a single time. As DNA, the CDR3 is TGTGCCAGCAGTGACCGTCAGGGCCCCGCGGATACGCAGTATTTT. Protein sequence: CASSDRQGPADTQYF. This chain links TRBV5-4 with TRBJ2-3; TRBD1 might be the D (5 bases). CDR1 SGHNT and CDR2 YYREEE come from the germline V gene (reference sequence). The germline V and J ends were trimmed by 5 bases and 6 bases, with 19 bases remaining between them. The CDR3 totals 15 residues.

The genes are TRBV30 and TRBJ1-2, with D possibly TRBD1 on 6 matching bases. The CDR3 runs to 15 residues. Germline V gene sequence: CDR1 GTSNPN, CDR2 SVGIG (reference sequence). The germline V and J ends were trimmed by 1 base and 4 bases, with 16 bases remaining between them. CDR3 sequence: CAWSDQTGGSYGYTF. The CDR3 nucleotides read TGTGCCTGGAGTGATCAGACAGGAGGCTCCTATGGCTACACCTTC.